Shown below are 26 T cell receptor beta chains from a single sample sequenced in a study of T cell repertoires in cytomegalovirus infection. TCRdb used MiXCR to reprocess the reads, holding one entry per CDR3 protein. The data contain around 280,000 distinct CDR3 sequences, around 9.6% of them singletons. Sequences were obtained from PBMCs. Receptors originate from a human donor in good health (CMV status not recorded). Some clones in this sample may be carry-over from other donors' samples.

This clonotype was counted many times. V and J are TRBV7-2 and TRBJ2-2; a weak D match, TRBD2 (6 bases). Trimming took off 1 base at V and 3 bases at J, with 12 bases between the two ends. This CDR3 contains 16 residues. Germline V lookup: CDR1 SGHTA, CDR2 FQGNSA. CDR3 sequence (DNA): TGTGCCAGCAGCTTAGTGGGGGTAGCGGACACCGGGGAGCTGTTTTTT. Its protein is CASSLVGVADTGELFF. Variable domain in full (rest from reference TRBV7-2 and TRBJ2-2): GAGVSQSPSNKVTEKGKDVELRCDPISGHTALYWYRQSLGQGLEFLIYFQGNSAPDKSGLPSDRFSAERTGGSVSTLTIQRTQQEDSAVYLCASSLVGVADTGELFFGEGSRLTVL.

This chain uses TRBV3-1 with TRBJ2-5, with D perhaps matching TRBD2 (7 bases). Germline V lookup: CDR1 LGHDT, CDR2 YNNKEL (reference sequence). The CDR3 totals 17 residues. Trimming took off 1 base at V and 1 base at J, with 16 bases between the two ends. The CDR3 bases are TGTGCCAGCAGCCAAGGGGGGAGGGGGGACCCCCAAGAGACCCAGTACTTC. Translated, it gives CASSQGGRGDPQETQYF.

This clonotype has at least ten counts. The chain is built from TRBV5-1 and TRBJ2-3, with unresolved D. Germline V gene sequence: CDR1 SGHRS, CDR2 YFSETQ. The CDR3 totals 16 residues. V was cut by 0 bases and J by 3 bases, with 14 bases left in between. The CDR3 sequence is CASSLGYSSGTDTQYF. In DNA, the CDR3 is TGCGCCAGCAGCTTGGGCTACTCTTCAGGAACAGATACGCAGTATTTT.

This clonotype was detected many times. The chain joins TRBV29-1 to TRBJ2-1; no reliable D call. CDR1 and CDR2 (germline): SQVTM, ANQGSEA. CDR3 length equals 14 residues. V dropped 7 bases and J dropped 2 bases, with 15 bases sitting between them. The CDR3 here is CSGDRIGPYNEQFF. CDR3 nucleotides: TGCAGCGGGGATAGAATCGGGCCCTACAATGAGCAGTTCTTC.

The table lists this clonotype with many counts. The rearrangement uses TRBV12-3 or TRBV12-4 and TRBJ1-1; no clear D. V lost 1 base and J 6 bases, leaving 6 bases between the germline ends. The CDR3 extends over 12 amino acids. CDR3 loop: CASSLEASEAFF. In DNA form, the CDR3 reads TGTGCCAGCAGTTTAGAAGCATCTGAAGCTTTCTTT.

This clonotype was seen ten or more times. This rearrangement joins TRBV20-1 to TRBJ2-3; D uncertain. Trimming removed 6 bases from V and 6 bases from J, with 19 bases in between. The CDR3 consists of 14 residues. Germline V CDR1 and CDR2: DFQATT, SNEGSKA (reference sequence). CDR3 region: CSALGRRVGDTQYF. The CDR3 DNA sequence: TGCAGTGCCCTCGGGCGCCGGGTTGGTGATACGCAGTATTTT.

The chain is built from TRBV28 and TRBJ2-7; D unresolved. The V gene's germline CDR1 is MDHEN and CDR2 SYDVKM. Trimming stripped 3 bases from V and 2 bases from J, with 5 bases between. This CDR3 is 12 amino acids long. CDR3 sequence reads: CASSLGTYEQYF. For the CDR3, the DNA is TGTGCCAGCAGTTTGGGGACCTACGAGCAGTACTTC.

For this clonotype: A much more abundant neighbour one base away suggests this may be a read error. The gene calls are TRBV11-2 and TRBJ1-6; D gene unclear. This CDR3 is built from 11 residues. The germline V gene has CDR1 SGHAT and CDR2 FQNNGV. CDR3 protein: CTSSFESPLHF. For the CDR3, the DNA is TGTACCAGCAGCTTCGAATCACCCCTCCACTTT.

At least ten counts were recorded for this clonotype. This rearrangement joins TRBV7-2 to TRBJ2-3; 8 nucleotides match TRBD2. J lost 5 bases, V lost 4 bases, and 14 bases had no gene match. The V gene's germline CDR1 is SGHTA and CDR2 FQGNSA. CDR3 length: 17 amino acids. The CDR3 loop is CASSSEGAGLGGDTQYF. The CDR3 nucleotides are TGTGCCAGCAGCTCCGAGGGCGCGGGACTAGGGGGAGATACGCAGTATTTT.

The chain has TRBV5-4 and TRBJ2-2; D is possibly TRBD2 (6 bases). The CDR3 is 16 amino acids. Germline V gene sequence: CDR1 SGHNT, CDR2 YYREEE (reference sequence). Trimming stripped 4 bases from V and 0 bases from J, with 13 bases between. This chain's CDR3 is CASSAVGGTNTGELFF. CDR3 sequence (DNA): TGTGCCAGCAGCGCCGTGGGAGGTACGAACACCGGGGAGCTGTTTTTT.

In this sample, this clonotype turned up a few times. J is TRBJ1-1 and V is TRBV5-4; possible D gene TRBD1, 5 bases. The CDR3 covers 14 residues. Trimming left V 4 bases short and J 0 bases short, with 10 bases between. Germline V gene sequence: CDR1 SGHNT, CDR2 YYREEE (reference sequence). The CDR3 bases are TGTGCCAGCAGCAGACAGATCATGAACACTGAAGCTTTCTTT. Amino acid sequence: CASSRQIMNTEAFF.

This clonotype has ten or more counts. This rearrangement joins TRBV19 to TRBJ1-5; D gene ambiguous. The ends were cut back, 7 bases at V and 0 bases at J, with 13 bases in the middle. This CDR3 has 15 residues. CDR1 is LNHDA, CDR2 SQIVND, per germline (reference sequence). The CDR3 DNA reads TGTGCCAGTAAAGTTTACAGCTCTAGCAATCAGCCCCAGCATTTT. Its translation is CASKVYSSSNQPQHF. Variable domain in full (rest from reference TRBV19 and TRBJ1-5): DGGITQSPKYLFRKEGQNVTLSCEQNLNHDAMYWYRQDPGQGLRLIYYSQIVNDFQKGDIAEGYSVSREKKESFPLTVTSAQKNPTAFYLCASKVYSSSNQPQHFGDGTRLSIL.

This clonotype was found many times. The chain is built from TRBV27 and TRBJ2-7; no firm D call. This CDR3 contains 14 residues. CDR1 is MNHEY, CDR2 SMNVEV, per germline (reference sequence). Trimming shortened V by 3 bases and J by 7 bases, and 16 bases separated the two germline ends. The CDR3 DNA reads as TGTGCCAGCAGTTTTAAGCCTTACCTCGGGGAGCAGTACGTC. Amino acid sequence: CASSFKPYLGEQYV.

V usage is TRBV12-5 and J usage is TRBJ2-2; the D gene could be TRBD1 or TRBD2 (6 bases each). CDR1 is LGHNT, CDR2 FRNRAP, per germline. The CDR3 length is 15 residues. V lost 6 bases, J lost 1 base, and 12 bases lay in between. CDR3 sequence reads: CASGKGGLNTGELFF. CDR3 DNA sequence: TGTGCTAGTGGAAAGGGGGGACTGAACACCGGGGAGCTGTTTTTT.

This clonotype has a handful of counts. The chain employs TRBV28 and TRBJ1-2, with a weak D call TRBD1 (5 bases). Between the trimmed V and J ends, which lost 6 bases and 4 bases, there was a span of 24 bases. There are 17 residues in the CDR3. The V gene's germline CDR1 is MDHEN and CDR2 SYDVKM. CDR3 nucleotide sequence: TGTGCCAGCAGATCTGCCGATAAACAGGCGGGTCGCTATGGCTACACCTTC. Translating it yields CASRSADKQAGRYGYTF.

There are a few counts of this clonotype. One end of the junction does not line up with germline, which may come from a read error. The chain carries TRBV6-4 and TRBJ1-2; D is uncertain. The germline gives CDR1 MRHNA, CDR2 SNTAGT. The CDR3 spans 11 residues. The chain's CDR3 is CASRFRSLSSF. The CDR3 nucleotides are TGTGCCAGCAGGTTCCGCAGTTTGTCTTCCTTC.

The gene calls are TRBV28 and TRBJ1-1; possible D gene TRBD1, 6 bases. This CDR3 has 15 amino acids. V was pared by 4 bases and J by 6 bases, with 18 bases between. CDR1 MDHEN and CDR2 SYDVKM come from the germline V gene. The CDR3 sequence is CASSSAGGGGSEAFF. The DNA of the CDR3 is TGTGCCAGCAGTTCGGCCGGGGGAGGGGGGTCTGAAGCTTTCTTT.

Regarding this clonotype: Possible read error: a much larger clone is one base away. The V and J genes are TRBV6-1 and TRBJ2-3; TRBD2 matches at 8 bases. The germline V gene encodes CDR1 MNHNS and CDR2 SASEGT. This CDR3 is 16 amino acids long. V lost 5 bases, J lost 3 bases, and 10 bases stayed unmatched. The CDR3 region has the DNA TGTGCCAGCAGTTACGAGACTAGCGTTGCGACAGATACGCAGTATTTT. Translation gives CASSYETSVATDTQYF.

The chain uses TRBV15 and TRBJ2-2; perhaps TRBD1 as D (5 bases). The CDR3 length is 14 residues. Germline lookup yields CDR1 LNHNV and CDR2 YYDKDF (reference sequence). Trimming pared 4 bases from V and 7 bases from J, leaving 13 bases between. DNA for the CDR3: TGTGCCACCAGCACTTCCAGGGTTGACGGGGAGCTGTTTTTT. Encoded protein: CATSTSRVDGELFF.

The chain couples TRBV5-1 to TRBJ2-2; no reliable D call. Looked up from germline, CDR1 is SGHRS and CDR2 is YFSETQ. CDR3 length equals 13 residues. Trimming pared 4 bases from V and 8 bases from J, leaving 12 bases between. The DNA for the CDR3 is TGCGCCAGCAGCCCCCTCTCTCCGGGGGAGCTGTTTTTT. Protein product: CASSPLSPGELFF.

In its sample, this clonotype was seen a few times. The rearrangement joins TRBV5-1 to TRBJ2-7; perhaps TRBD1 as D (6 bases). The CDR3 is 13 residues long. Germline lookup yields CDR1 SGHRS and CDR2 YFSETQ. V was cut by 3 bases and J by 4 bases, with 11 bases left in between. The CDR3 spells CASSSPGQYEQYF. In DNA, the CDR3 is TGCGCCAGCAGCTCGCCGGGACAATACGAGCAGTACTTC.

The chain recombines TRBV6-5 with TRBJ2-3; D uncertain. V dropped 5 bases and J dropped 0 bases, with 6 bases sitting between them. CDR1 and CDR2 from the germline V gene are MNHEY and SVGAGI. The CDR3 spans 13 residues. The CDR3 sequence: CASSGLSTDTQYF. As DNA, the CDR3 is TGTGCCAGCAGTGGTTTGAGCACAGATACGCAGTATTTT.

This clonotype was counted many times. This chain joins TRBV12-3 or TRBV12-4 and TRBJ1-2, with a tentative D call TRBD1 (5 bases). V lost 7 bases, J lost 4 bases, and 16 bases lay in between. The CDR3 totals 14 residues. CDR3 protein: CASTLHGTGYGYTF. The CDR3 coding sequence is TGTGCCAGCACACTACATGGGACCGGCTATGGCTACACCTTC.

The sample holds many counts of this clonotype. The rearrangement joins TRBV7-2 to TRBJ2-2; D is unclear. Germline loops: CDR1 SGHTA, CDR2 FQGNSA. The V gene lost 3 bases and the J gene lost 1 base, with 6 bases spanning the gap. This CDR3 has 14 amino acids. CDR3 in DNA: TGTGCCAGCAGCTTGATAGAGAACACCGGGGAGCTGTTTTTT. This codes for CASSLIENTGELFF.

This clonotype came up a few times. The chain couples TRBV9 to TRBJ1-3; no clear D gene. CDR1 and CDR2 from the germline V gene are SGDLS and YYNGEE. V lost 4 bases and J lost 2, with 7 bases in between. This CDR3 contains 13 residues. For the CDR3, the DNA is TGTGCCAGCAGCTCCCGTCCTGGAAACACCATATATTTT. It translates to CASSSRPGNTIYF.

This clonotype has at least ten counts. The gene calls are TRBV6-5 and TRBJ1-1; TRBD1 agrees at 8 bases. V gave up 7 bases and J gave up 4 bases; unmatched junction bases: 5. Germline CDR1 is MNHEY and CDR2 is SVGAGI. The CDR3 length is 13 residues. CDR3 amino acids: CASTSDRVTEAFF. DNA for the CDR3: TGTGCCAGCACCTCGGACAGGGTCACTGAAGCTTTCTTT.